The source of this TCR beta chain is a study of cytomegalovirus exposure and HLA in healthy donors. Comment on this clone: What it binds is unknown.

The study, taken as a whole, reports: Within the data, a cluster of highly shared sequence variants was likely a sequencing artifact. High specificity and sensitivity for cytomegalovirus status were reported for the classifier.

The PCR made use of 60 Vbeta and 13 Jbeta primers. Study processing details: In a later analysis, 8.5 million to 14 million of tens of millions of unique beta chains occurred in at least two donors. The protocol was immunoSEQ multiplex PCR, while the TCRdb copy is restricted to in-frame clones and leaves out a portion. V and J calls and clone size follow that table, whereas D and trimming were derived from the DNA. The sample has 150,000 to 160,000 clones, less than 80% seen once. Specimen: PBMCs. The receptor was derived from a young man in good health and CMV-seronegative.

The DNA for the CDR3 is TGTGCCAGCAGTTTAGGGCAGTACACAGATACGCAGTATTTT. Its translation is CASSLGQYTDTQYF. This sequence joins TRBV27 and TRBJ2-3; D not resolved. The CDR3 runs 14 residues. The ends were cut back, 2 bases at V and 2 bases at J, with 8 bases in the middle. CDR1 is MNHEY, CDR2 SMNVEV, per germline (reference sequence).